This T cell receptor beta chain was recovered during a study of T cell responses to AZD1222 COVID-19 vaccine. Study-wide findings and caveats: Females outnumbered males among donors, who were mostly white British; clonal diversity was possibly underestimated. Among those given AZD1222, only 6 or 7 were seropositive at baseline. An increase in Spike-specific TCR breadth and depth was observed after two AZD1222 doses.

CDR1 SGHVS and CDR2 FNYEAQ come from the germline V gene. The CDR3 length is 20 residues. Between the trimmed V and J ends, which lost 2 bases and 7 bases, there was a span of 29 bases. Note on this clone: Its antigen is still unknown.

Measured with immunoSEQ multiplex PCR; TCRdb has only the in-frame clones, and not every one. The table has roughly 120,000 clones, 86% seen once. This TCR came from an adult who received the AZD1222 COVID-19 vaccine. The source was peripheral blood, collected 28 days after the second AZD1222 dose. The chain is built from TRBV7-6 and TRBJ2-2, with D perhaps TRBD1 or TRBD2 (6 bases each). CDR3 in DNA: TGTGCCAGCAGCTTATCGGTACCCCATCCCGGGGGCCCGAGGGTCGGGGAGCTGTTTTTT. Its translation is CASSLSVPHPGGPRVGELFF. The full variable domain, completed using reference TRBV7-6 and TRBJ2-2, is GAGVSQSPRYKVTKRGQDVALRCDPISGHVSLYWYRQALGQGPEFLTYFNYEAQQDKSGLPNDRFSAERPEGSISTLTIQRTEQRDSAMYRCASSLSVPHPGGPRVGELFFGEGSRLTVL.